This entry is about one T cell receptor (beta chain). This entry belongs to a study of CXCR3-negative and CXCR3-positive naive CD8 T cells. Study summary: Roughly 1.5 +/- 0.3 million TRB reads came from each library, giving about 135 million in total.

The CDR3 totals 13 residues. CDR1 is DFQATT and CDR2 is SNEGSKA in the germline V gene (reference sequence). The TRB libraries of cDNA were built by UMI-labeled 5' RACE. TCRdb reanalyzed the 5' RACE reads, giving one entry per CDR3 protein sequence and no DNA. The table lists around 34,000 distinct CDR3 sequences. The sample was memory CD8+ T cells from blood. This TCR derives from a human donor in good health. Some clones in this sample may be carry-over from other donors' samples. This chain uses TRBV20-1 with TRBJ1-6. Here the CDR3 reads CSARGYRDSPLHF.